These 10 T cell receptor beta chains share one sample of origin, sequenced in a study of CD8+CD57+ T cells in acquired aplastic anemia. TCR beta VDJ and CDR3 were profiled, and genomic DNA was the template. TCRdb re-analysed the reads in MiXCR, keeping a single row per CDR3 protein. Seen here are 150,000 to 200,000 distinct CDR3 sequences, 64% observed once, and the top ten hold roughly 50%. Material: sorted CD4+, CD8+, or CD8+CD57+ T cells (not recorded which) from PBMCs. These receptors originate from a human donor with severe aplastic anemia or a healthy control (not recorded which).

This clonotype was seen a handful of times. The rearrangement links TRBV10-3 to TRBJ1-1; possibly TRBD1 for D (5 bases). The CDR3 spans 16 residues. V was trimmed by 0 bases and J by 0 bases, leaving 11 bases between them. The V gene's germline CDR1 is ENHRY and CDR2 SYGVKD. The CDR3 spells CAISESVGTVNTEAFF. Here the CDR3 DNA reads TGTGCCATCAGTGAGTCGGTAGGGACCGTGAACACTGAAGCTTTCTTT.

The CDR3, as DNA: TGTGCCAGCAGTGAGACCGGGACAGGCACAGATACGCAGTATTTT. This codes for CASSETGTGTDTQYF. The genes are TRBV2 and TRBJ2-3; 7 positions agree with TRBD1. This CDR3 comprises 15 residues. The germline CDR1 and CDR2 sequences are SNHLY and FYNNEI. The trim removed 3 bases at V and 1 base at J, leaving 4 bases unmatched.

This clonotype was detected many times. This sequence joins TRBV6-1 and TRBJ2-7, with TRBD1 matching 8 bases. The germline gives CDR1 MNHNS, CDR2 SASEGT. The CDR3 consists of 15 residues. After removal of 2 bases from V and 0 bases from J, the junction contained 3 bases not matched to a gene. The CDR3: CASSESTGGSYEQYF. DNA for the CDR3: TGTGCCAGCAGTGAAAGCACAGGGGGCTCCTACGAGCAGTACTTC.

This chain uses TRBV9 with TRBJ2-1, with a tentative D call TRBD1 (6 bases). The CDR3 loop spans 13 amino acids. The germline V gene has CDR1 SGDLS and CDR2 YYNGEE. The germline V and J ends were trimmed by 4 bases and 5 bases, with 10 bases remaining between them. CDR3 DNA: TGTGCCAGCAGCCTACAGGGCGACAATGAGCAGTTCTTC. Its protein product is CASSLQGDNEQFF.

The CDR3 nucleotides read TGTGCCAGTAGTATCGTGGGGGACGAGCAGTACTTC. Translation: CASSIVGDEQYF. The rearrangement uses TRBV19 and TRBJ2-7; D possibly matches TRBD1 or TRBD2 (5 bases each). There are 12 residues in the CDR3. Trimming removed 3 bases at V and 5 bases at J, with 8 bases between. CDR1 is LNHDA and CDR2 is SQIVND in the germline V gene (reference sequence).

The chain is built from TRBV20-1 and TRBJ1-6; D gene unclear. The CDR3 has 12 amino acids. Per the germline V gene, CDR1 is DFQATT and CDR2 is SNEGSKA (reference sequence). The V end was cut by 6 bases, the J end by 8 bases, with 11 bases between. CDR3 protein: CSAQSWDSPLHF. Here the CDR3 DNA reads TGCAGTGCACAGTCCTGGGATTCACCCCTCCACTTT.

The chain recombines TRBV2 with TRBJ2-1, with D perhaps matching TRBD1 or TRBD2 (7 bases each). The CDR3 extends over 14 amino acids. The V end was cut by 8 bases, the J end by 6 bases, with 17 bases between. The germline CDR1 and CDR2 sequences are SNHLY and FYNNEI. CDR3: CASLDQGGSNEQFF. The CDR3 DNA reads TGTGCCAGCCTCGACCAGGGGGGGAGCAATGAGCAGTTCTTC.

This clonotype was seen more than once but under ten times. This chain joins TRBV2 and TRBJ1-1, with 9 bases identical to TRBD1. Germline CDR1 and CDR2: SNHLY and FYNNEI. This CDR3 spans 15 amino acids. V shed 5 bases, J shed 3 bases, and the junction held 7 bases outside the gene matches. CDR3 sequence (DNA): TGTGCCAGCAGTCAGAGAAGGACAGGGGACACTGAAGCTTTCTTT. Translation gives CASSQRRTGDTEAFF.

This clonotype was counted ten times or more. This chain connects TRBV3-1 to TRBJ1-2, with TRBD1 matching 9 bases. The CDR3 contains 13 residues. V lost 4 bases, J lost 6 bases, and 3 bases stayed unmatched. Looked up from germline, CDR1 is LGHDT and CDR2 is YNNKEL (reference sequence). CDR3 DNA sequence: TGTGCCAGCAGCCCGGGACAGGGAGATGGCTACACCTTC. It codes for CASSPGQGDGYTF. Complete variable domain (other parts from reference TRBV3-1 and TRBJ1-2): DTAVSQTPKYLVTQMGNDKSIKCEQNLGHDTMYWYKQDSKKFLKIMFSYNNKELIINETVPNRFSPKSPDKAHLNLHINSLELGDSAVYFCASSPGQGDGYTFGSGTRLTVV.

In its sample, this clonotype was seen many times. The V call is TRBV4-3, the J call TRBJ2-3, with 14 bases that match TRBD2. V shed 4 bases and J 2 bases; nucleotides not matched to a gene: 5. The CDR3 sequence is 17 residues long. CDR1 is LGHNA and CDR2 is YSLEER in the germline V gene. The CDR3 reads CASSPGTSGGTTDTQYF. As DNA, the CDR3 is TGCGCCAGCAGCCCCGGGACTAGCGGGGGCACCACAGATACGCAGTATTTT.